This T cell receptor (beta chain) came from a study of T cells in Graves' hyperthyroidism and ophthalmopathy. This clonotype has at least ten counts. Its target is not known. Study conclusions and caveats: Stable hyperthyroidism was told apart from ophthalmopathy by a model built on 13 V-J features. Blood also showed most of the thyroid clonotypes that were expanded above 0.001.

Diagnoses were established using clinical symptoms, serum thyroxine and TRAb, thyroid ultrasound and orbital computed tomography. Amplification targeted TCR beta CDR3 regions from RNA transcripts. Carried out on the TCR CDR3, a first-round RT-PCR used the HTBI primer set. TCRdb called the multiplex PCR reads again in MiXCR, with one record for every CDR3 protein. The sample records 550,000 to 700,000 distinct CDR3 sequences, 14% to 15% being singletons. The specimen was blood. This receptor was taken from a woman between 40 and 50 years old with Graves' ophthalmopathy.

In DNA, the CDR3 is TGTGCCACCAAAGGACCTCCTTATGGCTACACCTTC. This codes for CATKGPPYGYTF. This sequence joins TRBV2 and TRBJ1-2; D is ambiguous. Trimming removed 10 bases from V and 5 bases from J, with 14 bases in between. This CDR3 comprises 12 residues. Germline lookup yields CDR1 SNHLY and CDR2 FYNNEI.